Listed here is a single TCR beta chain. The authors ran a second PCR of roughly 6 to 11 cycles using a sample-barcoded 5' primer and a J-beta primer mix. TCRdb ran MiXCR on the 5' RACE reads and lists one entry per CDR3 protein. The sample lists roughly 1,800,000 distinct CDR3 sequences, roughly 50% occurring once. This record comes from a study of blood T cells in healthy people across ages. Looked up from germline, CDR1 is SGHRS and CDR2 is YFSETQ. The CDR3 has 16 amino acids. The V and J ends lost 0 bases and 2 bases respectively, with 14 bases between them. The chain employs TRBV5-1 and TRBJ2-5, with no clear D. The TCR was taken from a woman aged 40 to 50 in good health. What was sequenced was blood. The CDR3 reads CASSLEGAHSQETQYF. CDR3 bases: TGCGCCAGCAGCTTGGAAGGTGCGCACAGTCAAGAGACCCAGTACTTC.